These 3 T cell receptor beta chains originate from one sample sequenced in a study of graft-versus-host responses after intestinal transplantation (dated by TCRdb to about 2021). The sample's time point, from its label and the paper: cells obtained before transplantation from donor or recipient. The library was produced with the immunoSEQ multiplex PCR assay. TCRdb stores this immuneACCESS table with in-frame sequences only. Part of the clones is absent; in the studies checked, under half of the shortfall reflects unresolved V genes, and no reason is known for the rest. This sample has approximately 86,000 clones in its table, and 91% of those were observed once. The top ten clonotypes cover over 0.095% of the sample. These receptors' targets are unknown. Specimen: unstimulated CD4+ T cells sorted from spleen or lymph node cells, collected before intestinal transplant. The receptor source for this set is a human donor who received an intestinal transplant.

The chain carries TRBV29-1 and TRBJ2-3; 9 bases map to TRBD1. V was clipped by 5 bases and J by 4 bases; unmatched bases: 4. This CDR3 is 13 amino acids long. Per the germline V gene, CDR1 is SQVTM and CDR2 is ANQGSEA. As DNA, the CDR3 is TGCAGCGTTCTTGGACAGGGGCCAGATACGCAGTATTTT. It encodes CSVLGQGPDTQYF.

J is TRBJ1-5 and V is TRBV30; TRBD1 matches at 8 bases. Germline CDR1 is GTSNPN and CDR2 is SVGIG (reference sequence). The CDR3 is made up of 14 amino acids. The junction had 5 bases not matched to a gene; V was cut back by 1 base and J by 6 bases. The CDR3 DNA reads TGTGCCTGGAGTGCTGCAGGGGGCGGTCAGCCCCAGCATTTT. Translation: CAWSAAGGGQPQHF.

The chain is built from TRBV19 and TRBJ2-5; tentatively, D is TRBD1 (6 bases). Germline V lookup: CDR1 LNHDA, CDR2 SQIVND (reference sequence). With 6 bases removed from V and 5 bases from J, the gap between germline ends came to 13 bases. The length of the CDR3 is 13 residues. The CDR3 spells CASRITGSETQYF. As DNA, the CDR3 is TGTGCCAGTAGGATTACAGGGTCGGAGACCCAGTACTTC.